This TCR beta chain was observed in a study of cytomegalovirus exposure and HLA in healthy donors. The PCR employed 60 Vbeta primers together with 13 Jbeta primers. Assay: immunoSEQ multiplex PCR; the TCRdb copy retains only in-frame clones and omits some. The sample has around 300,000 clones, roughly two thirds seen once; the top ten hold 2% to 2.5%. The CDR3 length is 15 residues. Germline assignment: CDR1 MGHRA and CDR2 YSYEKL. J was trimmed by 6 bases and V by 1 base; bases with no gene match: 4. This rearrangement joins TRBV4-1 to TRBJ2-1, with 9 bases that match TRBD2. Sequencing was performed on PBMCs. The TCR sequence derives from a female donor in good health and CMV-seronegative. The CDR3: CASSQVWGLANEQFF. The CDR3, as DNA: TGCGCCAGCAGCCAAGTGTGGGGACTAGCCAATGAGCAGTTCTTC.